Each of the 26 T cell receptor beta chains below was sequenced from the same sample in a study of Graves' ophthalmopathy and Graves' hyperthyroidism. For repertoire sequencing, the TCR beta CDR3 regions were amplified from RNA transcripts. After a first-round RT-PCR with HTBI primers, a second-round multiplex PCR was run. TCRdb called the multiplex PCR reads again in MiXCR, with one record for every CDR3 protein. The sample lists over 150,000 distinct CDR3 sequences; around two fifths were seen once. Sequenced material: peripheral blood. These receptors were obtained from a woman in her thirties or forties with Graves' ophthalmopathy.

In DNA form, the CDR3 reads TGTGCTAGTGGTTTAAGCGGACTAGCGGGAACCACTGAAGCTTTCTTT. Encoded protein: CASGLSGLAGTTEAFF. The genes are TRBV12-5 and TRBJ1-1; no definite D call. Between the trimmed V and J ends, which lost 3 bases and 4 bases, there was a span of 18 bases. This CDR3 comprises 16 residues. The germline gives CDR1 LGHNT, CDR2 FRNRAP.

This clonotype appeared many times. This chain links TRBV6-5 with TRBJ2-7; the D is unclear. The CDR3 has 14 residues. The V and J ends lost 2 bases and 3 bases respectively, with 11 bases between them. Germline V CDR1 and CDR2: MNHEY, SVGAGI. The CDR3 coding sequence is TGTGCCAGCAGTTACGGCACAAAGGTCTACGAGCAGTACTTC. Its protein product is CASSYGTKVYEQYF.

Many counts were recorded for this clonotype. The chain employs TRBV9 and TRBJ1-5; maybe TRBD1 (6 bases). The CDR3 has 14 residues. V was shortened by 4 bases and J by 6 bases, with 14 bases between the two germline ends. Per the germline V gene, CDR1 is SGDLS and CDR2 is YYNGEE. The CDR3 DNA sequence: TGTGCCAGCAGCCCCTGGGGGGCGGTTCAGCCCCAGCATTTT. Its translation: CASSPWGAVQPQHF.

This clonotype was counted ten times or more. The rearrangement joins TRBV6-6 to TRBJ2-5; no clear D. Germline loops: CDR1 MNHNY, CDR2 SVGAGI (reference sequence). The CDR3 runs 15 residues. V lost 5 bases to trimming and J lost 4 bases, with 17 bases between them. CDR3 in DNA: TGTGCCAGCAGTCGATTACTTGAGTCGGGAGAGACCCAGTACTTC. This encodes CASSRLLESGETQYF.

The rearrangement links TRBV11-1 to TRBJ2-5, with D perhaps assigned TRBD1 or TRBD2 (5 bases each). The germline CDR1 and CDR2 sequences are SGHAT and FQDESV (reference sequence). The germline V and J ends were trimmed by 4 bases and 3 bases, with 27 bases remaining between them. The CDR3 spans 19 residues. Here the CDR3 reads CASSSRSAGSTRGKETQYF. The CDR3 nucleotides are TGTGCCAGCAGCTCTAGGTCGGCAGGGAGCACCCGGGGAAAAGAGACCCAGTACTTC.

V usage is TRBV18 and J usage is TRBJ1-5; D gene ambiguous. The CDR3 runs 12 residues. Germline V CDR1 and CDR2: KGHSH, LQKENI. Trimming took 6 bases from V and 3 from J, leaving 6 bases between them. The CDR3 region has the DNA TGTGCCAGCTCCGACTTCAATCAGCCCCAGCATTTT. Amino acids: CASSDFNQPQHF.

The genes are TRBV6-1 and TRBJ2-2, with a possible D match to TRBD1 (6 bases). The germline CDR1 and CDR2 sequences are MNHNS and SASEGT. CDR3 size: 15 residues. V was trimmed by 3 bases and J by 0 bases, leaving 8 bases between them. The CDR3 bases are TGTGCCAGCAGTGATCAGGGGTCGAACACCGGGGAGCTGTTTTTT. It codes for CASSDQGSNTGELFF.

This clonotype was seen repeatedly, ten times or more. V is TRBV5-1 and J is TRBJ1-5, with 8 nucleotides matching TRBD1. The germline gives CDR1 SGHRS, CDR2 YFSETQ. The CDR3 has 15 residues. The J segment lost 3 bases and the V segment lost 3 bases, leaving 5 bases of the junction unmatched. CDR3 protein: CASSSTGANNQPQHF. CDR3 sequence (DNA): TGCGCCAGCAGCTCGACAGGGGCTAACAATCAGCCCCAGCATTTT.

This clonotype came up many times. This chain joins TRBV6-5 and TRBJ2-7; TRBD1 agrees at 12 bases. CDR3 length equals 15 residues. Germline V gene data show CDR1 as MNHEY and CDR2 as SVGAGI. Trimming cost V 7 bases and J 4 bases; bases outside gene matches: 8. Written as DNA, the CDR3 is TGTGCCAGCAACCCGGGACAGGGGGCGCGGTACGAGCAGTACTTC. The encoded protein is CASNPGQGARYEQYF.

The table lists this clonotype with many counts. This sequence joins TRBV7-2 and TRBJ1-3, with 10 bases lining up with TRBD1. The CDR3 has 16 residues. The ends lost 3 bases at V and 4 bases at J; junction bases unmatched: 6. Germline V CDR1 and CDR2: SGHTA, FQGNSA. CDR3 sequence: CASSFAGTGAGNTIYF. The CDR3 DNA is TGTGCCAGCAGCTTTGCCGGGACAGGGGCCGGAAACACCATATATTTT.

This clonotype was detected many times. The V call is TRBV19, the J call TRBJ1-1; weak D call: TRBD1 (5 bases). Germline V gene data show CDR1 as LNHDA and CDR2 as SQIVND (reference sequence). This CDR3 spans 16 amino acids. The V gene lost 6 bases and the J gene lost 3 bases, with 20 bases spanning the gap. CDR3 bases: TGTGCCAGTAGACTCCAGGGTAGCCGGGCGGACACTGAAGCTTTCTTT. Amino acid sequence: CASRLQGSRADTEAFF. Based on the CDR3 plus reference TRBV19 and TRBJ1-1, the full variable domain is DGGITQSPKYLFRKEGQNVTLSCEQNLNHDAMYWYRQDPGQGLRLIYYSQIVNDFQKGDIAEGYSVSREKKESFPLTVTSAQKNPTAFYLCASRLQGSRADTEAFFGQGTRLTVV.

This clonotype was seen many times. This sequence joins TRBV28 and TRBJ1-1; possible D gene TRBD1, 5 bases. Trimming left V 6 bases short and J 6 bases short, with 14 bases between. The germline V gene has CDR1 MDHEN and CDR2 SYDVKM. The CDR3 sequence is 13 residues long. CDR3 amino acids: CASRVGGRAEAFF. DNA of the CDR3: TGTGCCAGCAGGGTCGGGGGACGGGCTGAAGCTTTCTTT.

Concerning this clonotype itself: The CDR3 ends on some other residue instead of the conserved phenylalanine or tryptophan, so this is likely a read error. CDR3 loop: CASSPSRTGELFS. The CDR3 DNA reads TGTGCCAGCAGCCCTAGTCGGACCGGGGAGCTGTTTTCT. The V gene is TRBV2, the J gene TRBJ2-2; D remains ambiguous. CDR3 length equals 13 residues. Germline V gene data show CDR1 as SNHLY and CDR2 as FYNNEI. Between the trimmed V and J ends, which lost 6 bases and 5 bases, there was a span of 10 bases.

The table lists this clonotype with many counts. The CDR3 nucleotides are TGCGCCAGCAGCTTGGTCCCAGGGCCTCAAGAGACCCAGTACTTC. This encodes CASSLVPGPQETQYF. This chain uses TRBV5-1 with TRBJ2-5, with D possibly being TRBD1 (5 bases). The length of the CDR3 is 15 residues. V was clipped by 0 bases and J by 2 bases, with 11 bases between them. Germline CDR1 reads SGHRS; CDR2 reads YFSETQ.

This clonotype was picked up many times. The J gene is TRBJ1-1, the V gene TRBV27; 10 bases line up with TRBD1. This CDR3 comprises 14 residues. V lost 4 bases, J lost 5 bases, and 4 bases stayed unmatched. Germline CDR1 and CDR2: MNHEY and SMNVEV (reference sequence). The CDR3 loop reads CASSSPDRGTEAFF. The CDR3 DNA is TGTGCCAGCAGTTCGCCGGACAGGGGGACTGAAGCTTTCTTT.

This clonotype was observed many times. This rearrangement joins TRBV4-1 to TRBJ1-2; D gene uncertain. Germline V gene data show CDR1 as MGHRA and CDR2 as YSYEKL. This CDR3 is 12 amino acids long. The V end was cut by 3 bases, the J end by 2 bases, with 4 bases between. The chain's CDR3 is CASSQTNYGYTF. Written as DNA, the CDR3 is TGCGCCAGCAGCCAGACGAACTATGGCTACACCTTC.

This clonotype has at least ten counts. DNA for the CDR3: TGTGCCAGCAGCTTACGGACGGCCAACTATGGCTACACCTTC. Its translation: CASSLRTANYGYTF. The genes are TRBV11-1 and TRBJ1-2; D remains ambiguous. Germline V gene lookup returns CDR1 SGHAT and CDR2 FQDESV (reference sequence). This CDR3 spans 14 amino acids. V was clipped by 2 bases and J by 2 bases, with 9 bases between them.

The chain uses TRBV6-2 or TRBV6-3 and TRBJ2-7, with 13 positions matching TRBD2. CDR1 is MNHEY and CDR2 is SVGEGT in the germline V gene. J lost 0 bases, V lost 4 bases, and 9 bases had no gene match. The CDR3 covers 18 residues. CDR3 sequence: CASSLGETSGRSSYEQYF. CDR3 DNA sequence: TGTGCCAGCAGTTTGGGGGAGACTAGCGGGAGGAGCTCCTACGAGCAGTACTTC.

This clonotype was observed at least ten times. This rearrangement joins TRBV7-2 to TRBJ2-2; D gene unclear. Germline CDR1 and CDR2: SGHTA and FQGNSA. V lost 1 base and J 0 bases, leaving 6 bases between the germline ends. This CDR3 comprises 15 residues. CDR3: CASSLGYANTGELFF. Written as DNA, the CDR3 is TGTGCCAGCAGCTTAGGGTACGCGAACACCGGGGAGCTGTTTTTT. Looking up the rest from reference TRBV7-2 and TRBJ2-2 gives the full variable domain: GAGVSQSPSNKVTEKGKDVELRCDPISGHTALYWYRQSLGQGLEFLIYFQGNSAPDKSGLPSDRFSAERTGGSVSTLTIQRTQQEDSAVYLCASSLGYANTGELFFGEGSRLTVL.

This clonotype was recorded many times. This chain connects TRBV20-1 to TRBJ2-7; D unresolved. Germline V gene data show CDR1 as DFQATT and CDR2 as SNEGSKA (reference sequence). V lost 3 bases, J lost 2 bases, and 11 bases lay in between. The CDR3 sequence is 13 residues long. The CDR3 coding sequence is TGCAGTGCTAGCAGTTTAGCCGCCTACGAGCAGTACTTC. Its protein product is CSASSLAAYEQYF.

This clonotype was recorded at least ten times. The chain couples TRBV28 to TRBJ2-7; weak D call: TRBD1 (5 bases). Per germline, CDR1 MDHEN and CDR2 SYDVKM. V was shortened by 3 bases and J by 1 base, with 19 bases between the two germline ends. This CDR3 spans 17 amino acids. The CDR3 spells CASSFERTYLGSYEQYF. The CDR3 coding sequence is TGTGCCAGCAGTTTTGAACGGACATATCTGGGGTCCTACGAGCAGTACTTC.

This clonotype was observed many times. The genes are TRBV6-1 and TRBJ2-2, with D tentatively TRBD1 (6 bases). The CDR3 spans 17 residues. The V end was cut by 5 bases, the J end by 5 bases, with 21 bases between. CDR1 is MNHNS, CDR2 SASEGT, per germline. The CDR3 loop is CASSKVLGGRGTGELFF. The CDR3 nucleotides are TGTGCCAGCAGTAAAGTTTTGGGCGGCAGGGGAACCGGGGAGCTGTTTTTT.

This clonotype was observed many times. The chain is built from TRBV20-1 and TRBJ1-5; no definite D call. Trimming took 0 bases from V and 6 from J, leaving 12 bases between them. Germline CDR1 DFQATT, CDR2 SNEGSKA (reference sequence). The CDR3 runs 14 residues. Written as DNA, the CDR3 is TGCAGTGCTAGAGATCGCGGGGTAGGTCAGCCCCAGCATTTT. Encoded protein: CSARDRGVGQPQHF.

This clonotype was found a few times. This chain connects TRBV7-2 to TRBJ2-7; either TRBD1 or TRBD2 may fit D (5 bases each). The CDR3 has 14 amino acids. Germline CDR1 is SGHTA and CDR2 is FQGNSA. V gave up 3 bases and J gave up 4 bases, with 13 bases separating them. CDR3 loop: CASSLTEWEYEQYF. DNA of the CDR3: TGTGCCAGCAGCTTGACAGAGTGGGAGTACGAGCAGTACTTC.

This clonotype has a single count. V is TRBV29-1 and J is TRBJ2-7; 10 bases line up with TRBD1. The CDR3 sequence is 12 residues long. V was pared by 6 bases and J by 4 bases, with 3 bases of the junction left unmatched. CDR1 is SQVTM, CDR2 ANQGSEA, per germline. The CDR3 sequence is CSVGDRGYEQYF. The CDR3 bases are TGCAGCGTAGGGGACAGGGGTTACGAGCAGTACTTC.

A few counts support this clonotype. The rearrangement uses TRBV13 and TRBJ2-7; TRBD1 might be the D (6 bases). Looked up from germline, CDR1 is PRHDT and CDR2 is FYEKMQ (reference sequence). V gave up 4 bases and J gave up 1 base, with 11 bases separating them. The CDR3 sequence is 14 residues long. The CDR3 protein is CASSYGQPSYEQYF. The CDR3 DNA is TGTGCCAGCAGCTACGGACAGCCTTCCTACGAGCAGTACTTC.